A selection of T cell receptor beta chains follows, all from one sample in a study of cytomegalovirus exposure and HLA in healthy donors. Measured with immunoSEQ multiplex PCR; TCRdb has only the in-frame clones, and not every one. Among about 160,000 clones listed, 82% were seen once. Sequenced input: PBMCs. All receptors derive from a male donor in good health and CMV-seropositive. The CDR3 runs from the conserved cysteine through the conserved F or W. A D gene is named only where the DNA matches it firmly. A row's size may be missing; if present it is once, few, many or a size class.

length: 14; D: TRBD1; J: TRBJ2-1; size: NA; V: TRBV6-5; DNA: TGTGCCAGCAGACCGGGACAGGGAGAACAGCGTCAATTCTTC; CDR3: CASRPGQGEQRQFF
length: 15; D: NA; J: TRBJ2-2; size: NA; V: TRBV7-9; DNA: TGTGCCAGCAGCTTAGTACAGAGCCACACCGGGGAGCTGTTTTTT; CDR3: CASSLVQSHTGELFF
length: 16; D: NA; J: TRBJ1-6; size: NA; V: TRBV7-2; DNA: TGTGCCAGCAGCTTATGGGCGGGCGGTAATAATTCACCCCTCCACTTT; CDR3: CASSLWAGGNNSPLHF
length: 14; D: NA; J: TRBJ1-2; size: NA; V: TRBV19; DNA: TGTGCCAGTAGTGTCCCAGGGGCTGGCTATGGCTACACCTTC; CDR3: CASSVPGAGYGYTF
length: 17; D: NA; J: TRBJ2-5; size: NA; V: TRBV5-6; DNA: TGTGCCAGCAGCCCCAGCCGGACTCTCAGTTGGGCAGAGACCCAGTACTTC; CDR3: CASSPSRTLSWAETQYF
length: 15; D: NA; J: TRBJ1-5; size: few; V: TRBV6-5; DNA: TGTGCCAGCAGTTACTCGCACACAGGGAATCAGCCCCAGCATTTT; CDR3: CASSYSHTGNQPQHF
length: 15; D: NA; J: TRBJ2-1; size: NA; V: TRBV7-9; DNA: TGTTCCAGCAGCTTTAACGGGGGCTCCTACAATGAGCAGTTCTTC; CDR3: CSSSFNGGSYNEQFF
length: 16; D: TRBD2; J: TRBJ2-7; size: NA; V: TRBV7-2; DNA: TGTGCCAGCAGCTTAGAGGCGGGGGGACTAAGCTACGAGCAGTACTTC; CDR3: CASSLEAGGLSYEQYF
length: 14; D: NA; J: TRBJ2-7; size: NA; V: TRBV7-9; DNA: TGTGCCAGCAGCTCTCCAACAGGATTCTACGAGCAGTACTTC; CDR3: CASSSPTGFYEQYF
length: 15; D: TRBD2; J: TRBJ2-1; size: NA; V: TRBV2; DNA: TGTGCCAGCAGTGTGCGGGGACTAGCACCCGATGAGCAGTTCTTC; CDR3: CASSVRGLAPDEQFF
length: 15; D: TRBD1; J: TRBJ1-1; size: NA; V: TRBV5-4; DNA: TGTGCCAGCAGCCCCGGGACAGGGAGGAACACTGAAGCTTTCTTT; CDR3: CASSPGTGRNTEAFF
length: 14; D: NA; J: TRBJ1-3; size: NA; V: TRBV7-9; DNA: TGTGCCAGCAGCCCCCGCTACTCTGGAAACACCATATATTTT; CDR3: CASSPRYSGNTIYF
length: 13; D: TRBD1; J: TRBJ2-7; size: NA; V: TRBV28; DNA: TGTGCCAGCAGTCTCGGGACAGGGTACGAGCAGTACTTC; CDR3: CASSLGTGYEQYF
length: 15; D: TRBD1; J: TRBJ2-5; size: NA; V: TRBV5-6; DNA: TGTGCCAGCAGCTTGGCAGGGGGCGAAGAAGAGACCCAGTACTTC; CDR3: CASSLAGGEEETQYF
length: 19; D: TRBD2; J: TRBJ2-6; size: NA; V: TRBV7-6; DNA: TGTGCCAGCAGCCTTTGGGGGACTAGCGGTGTCTCTGGGGCCAACGTCCTGACTTTC; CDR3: CASSLWGTSGVSGANVLTF
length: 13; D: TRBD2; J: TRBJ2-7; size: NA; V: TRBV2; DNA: TGTGCCAGCAGTAAGCGGGAGCAGGGCGAGCAGTACTTC; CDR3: CASSKREQGEQYF
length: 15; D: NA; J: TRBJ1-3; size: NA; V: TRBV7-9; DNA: TGTGCCAGCAGCTTTCGGGGGGTCTCTGGAAACACCATATATTTT; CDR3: CASSFRGVSGNTIYF
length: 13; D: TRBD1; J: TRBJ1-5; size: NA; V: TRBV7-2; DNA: TGTGCCAGCAGTGACAGGGGCAATCAGCCCCAGCATTTT; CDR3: CASSDRGNQPQHF
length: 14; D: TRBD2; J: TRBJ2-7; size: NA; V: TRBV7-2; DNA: TGTGCCAGCAGCCCGGGGGGTGCTAGGGACGAGCAGTACTTC; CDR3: CASSPGGARDEQYF
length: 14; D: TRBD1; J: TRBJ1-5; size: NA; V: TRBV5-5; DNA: TGTGCCAGCAAACAGACAGGGGGCAATCAGCCCCAGCATTTT; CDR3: CASKQTGGNQPQHF
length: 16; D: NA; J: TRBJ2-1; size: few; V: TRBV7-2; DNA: TGTGCCAGCAGCTTAGATTTAGCGGCACGTTACAATGAGCAGTTCTTC; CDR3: CASSLDLAARYNEQFF
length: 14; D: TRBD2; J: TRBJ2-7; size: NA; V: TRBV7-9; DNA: TGTGCCAGCAGCTTACTCGGGACTAGCTACGAGCAGTACTTC; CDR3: CASSLLGTSYEQYF
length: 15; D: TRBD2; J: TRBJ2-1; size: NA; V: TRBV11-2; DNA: TGTGCCAGCAGCATCACTAGCGCGAGCTACAATGAGCAGTTCTTC; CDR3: CASSITSASYNEQFF
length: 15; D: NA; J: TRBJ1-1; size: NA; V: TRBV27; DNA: TGTGCCAGCAGTATCTACGGGAGAATGAACACTGAAGCTTTCTTT; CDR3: CASSIYGRMNTEAFF
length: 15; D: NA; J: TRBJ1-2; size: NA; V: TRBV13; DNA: TGTGCCAGCAGCTTAGGGCGAAAAGCTAACTATGGCTACACCTTC; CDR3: CASSLGRKANYGYTF
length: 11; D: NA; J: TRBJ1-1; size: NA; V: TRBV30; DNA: TGTGCCTGGGCTCAGGGCTCAGAAGCTTTCTTT; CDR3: CAWAQGSEAFF
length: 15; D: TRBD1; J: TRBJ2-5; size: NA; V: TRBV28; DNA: TGTGCCAGCAGTTTTCAGGGGGCGCCCCAAGAGACCCAGTACTTC; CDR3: CASSFQGAPQETQYF
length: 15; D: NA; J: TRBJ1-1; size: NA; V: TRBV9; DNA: TGTGCCAGCAGCCCTTTATCCCAGGTGGGTTCTGAAGCTTTCTTT; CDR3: CASSPLSQVGSEAFF
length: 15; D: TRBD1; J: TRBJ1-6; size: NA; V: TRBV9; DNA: TGTGCCAGCAGCCCCCGGACAGGGCTTAATTCACCCCTCCACTTT; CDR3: CASSPRTGLNSPLHF
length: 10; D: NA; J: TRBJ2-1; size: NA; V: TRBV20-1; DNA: TGCAGTGCTAGACTAAATGAGCAGTTCTTC; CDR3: CSARLNEQFF
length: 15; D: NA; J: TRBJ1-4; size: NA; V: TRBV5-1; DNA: TGCGCCAGCAGCCTCAGACAGGACCTCAATGAAAAACTGTTTTTT; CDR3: CASSLRQDLNEKLFF
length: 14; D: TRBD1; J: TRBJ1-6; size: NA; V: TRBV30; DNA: TGTGCCTGGGGCACCGGGACAGGCAATTCACCCCTCCACTTT; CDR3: CAWGTGTGNSPLHF
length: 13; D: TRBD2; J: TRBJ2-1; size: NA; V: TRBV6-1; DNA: TGTGCCAGCATAAGCGGGAGGGCCGATGAGCAGTTCTTC; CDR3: CASISGRADEQFF
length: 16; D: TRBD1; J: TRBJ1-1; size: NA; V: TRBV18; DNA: TGTGCCAGCTCACCACCGGGACAGCGTAAGGGCACTGAAGCTTTCTTT; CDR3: CASSPPGQRKGTEAFF
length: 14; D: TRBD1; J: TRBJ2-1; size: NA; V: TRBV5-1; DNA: TGCGCCAGCAGCCAAGGGACAGGGAACAATGAGCAGTTCTTC; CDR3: CASSQGTGNNEQFF
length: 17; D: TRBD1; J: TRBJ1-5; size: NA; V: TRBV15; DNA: TGTGCCACCAGCAGAGTAACAGGGGCCCTAGGCAATCAGCCCCAGCATTTT; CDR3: CATSRVTGALGNQPQHF
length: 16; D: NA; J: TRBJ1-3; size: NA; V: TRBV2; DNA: TGTGCCAGCAGTGAGGGAGACCGGGGCTCTGGAAACACCATATATTTT; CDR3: CASSEGDRGSGNTIYF
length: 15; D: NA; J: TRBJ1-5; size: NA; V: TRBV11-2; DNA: TGTGCCAGCAGCCTCGAGCCAGGGAGGGCTCAGCCCCAGCATTTT; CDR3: CASSLEPGRAQPQHF
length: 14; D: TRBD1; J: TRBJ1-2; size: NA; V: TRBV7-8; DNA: TGTGTCAGCAGCGCGATGGGACAGGGCTATGGCTACACCTTC; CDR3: CVSSAMGQGYGYTF
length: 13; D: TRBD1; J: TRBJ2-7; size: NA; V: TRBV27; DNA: TGTGCCAGCAGTTTTCGACAGGGCTACGAGCAGTACTTC; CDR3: CASSFRQGYEQYF
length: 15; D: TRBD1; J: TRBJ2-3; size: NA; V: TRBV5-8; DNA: TGTGCCAGCAGCTTACTAGGGGGCCGGACAGATACGCAGTATTTT; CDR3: CASSLLGGRTDTQYF
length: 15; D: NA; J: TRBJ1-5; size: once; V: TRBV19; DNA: TGTGCCAGTAGTATAGTCGGGACAATCAATCAGCCCCAGCATTTT; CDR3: CASSIVGTINQPQHF
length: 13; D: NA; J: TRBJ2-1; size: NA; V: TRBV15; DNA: TGTGCCACCAGCAGAGATGAGGCCAGCGAGCAGTTCTTC; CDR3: CATSRDEASEQFF
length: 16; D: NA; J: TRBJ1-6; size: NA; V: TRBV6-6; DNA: TGTGCCAGCAGTATGGTCCAGCCAAGAGAGGGTTCACCCCTCCACTTT; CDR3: CASSMVQPREGSPLHF
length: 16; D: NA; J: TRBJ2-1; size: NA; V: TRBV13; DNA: TGTGCCAGCAGCTCCTTACTGATCTATCCCCCTAATGAGCAGTTCTTC; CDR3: CASSSLLIYPPNEQFF
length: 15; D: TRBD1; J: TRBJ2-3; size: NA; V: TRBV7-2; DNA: TGTGCCAGCAGCTTCAGACAGGGCGGCACAGATACGCAGTATTTT; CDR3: CASSFRQGGTDTQYF
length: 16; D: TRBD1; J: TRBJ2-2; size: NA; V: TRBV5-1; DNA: TGCGCCAGCAGCTCTCCGGGACAGTTGAACACCGGGGAGCTGTTTTTT; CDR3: CASSSPGQLNTGELFF
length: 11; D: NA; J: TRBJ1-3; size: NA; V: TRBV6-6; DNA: TGTGGGGCAGGCTCTGGAAACACCATATATTTT; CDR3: CGAGSGNTIYF
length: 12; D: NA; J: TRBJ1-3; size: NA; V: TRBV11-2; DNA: TGTGCCAGCCTCAGGTCTGGAAACACCATATATTTT; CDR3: CASLRSGNTIYF
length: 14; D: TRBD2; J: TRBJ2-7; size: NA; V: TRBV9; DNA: TGTGCCAGCAGCACGGGACTACCAAACTACGAGCAGTACTTC; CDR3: CASSTGLPNYEQYF
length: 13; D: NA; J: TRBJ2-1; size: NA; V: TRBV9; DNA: TGTGCCAGCAGCGTACTTGAGCGCAATGAGCAGTTCTTC; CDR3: CASSVLERNEQFF
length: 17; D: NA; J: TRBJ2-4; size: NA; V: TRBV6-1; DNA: TGTGCCAGCAGTGAAATGGACGGGGGATTAGCCAAAAACAGTCAGTACTTC; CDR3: CASSEMDGGLAKNSQYF
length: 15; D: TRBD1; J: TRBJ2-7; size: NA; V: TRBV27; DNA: TGTGCCAGCAGTTTACGGTACAGGGGGCTCTACGAGCAGTACTTC; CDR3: CASSLRYRGLYEQYF
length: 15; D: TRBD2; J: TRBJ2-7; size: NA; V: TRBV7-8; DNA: TGTGCCAGCAGCTTAGTCTCGGGAGGGCCGATCGAGCAGTACTTC; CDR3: CASSLVSGGPIEQYF